Listed below are T cell receptor beta chains from one sample, sequenced in a study of cytomegalovirus exposure and HLA in healthy donors. The assay was immunoSEQ multiplex PCR, and TCRdb's table has in-frame clones only and misses some. The table has fewer than 200,000 clones, about 80% seen once. What was sequenced was PBMCs. These receptors all come from a boy younger than 18 in good health and CMV-seronegative. Each CDR3 is given with its conserved first and last residue. The order of the fields is V gene, clone size, D gene, J gene, CDR3 DNA, CDR3 protein. The D gene is left open where the match is weak. Clone size is given for some rows only: seen once, a few or many times, or a class if the clone is expanded.

v_call: TRBV19; clone_size: -; d_call: -; j_call: TRBJ2-7; cdr3_nt: TGTGCCAGTAGTATAGGACAGCACTACGAGCAGTACTTC; cdr3_aa: CASSIGQHYEQYF
v_call: TRBV6-6; clone_size: -; d_call: TRBD1; j_call: TRBJ1-1; cdr3_nt: TGTGCCAGCAGGTATTCGGGACAGGGACTGAACACTGAAGCTTTCTTT; cdr3_aa: CASRYSGQGLNTEAFF
v_call: TRBV2; clone_size: few; d_call: TRBD1; j_call: TRBJ2-7; cdr3_nt: TGTGCCAGCAGTGGGGGACAGGTGGCCCTCTACGAGCAGTACTTC; cdr3_aa: CASSGGQVALYEQYF
v_call: TRBV7-9; clone_size: -; d_call: -; j_call: TRBJ1-5; cdr3_nt: TGTGCCAGCAGCCAAAGCAATCAGCCCCAGCATTTT; cdr3_aa: CASSQSNQPQHF
v_call: TRBV7-2; clone_size: -; d_call: -; j_call: TRBJ1-2; cdr3_nt: TGTGCCAGCAGCCTACCCGGAGTGAATGGCTACACCTTC; cdr3_aa: CASSLPGVNGYTF
v_call: TRBV7-9; clone_size: -; d_call: TRBD1; j_call: TRBJ2-6; cdr3_nt: TGTGCCAGCAGCTTAGGGACAGGGGTTGCCGGGGCCAACGTCCTGACTTTC; cdr3_aa: CASSLGTGVAGANVLTF
v_call: TRBV5-4; clone_size: -; d_call: -; j_call: TRBJ1-1; cdr3_nt: TGTGCCAGCGGCTTACCCCTGCGGGGCGCTGAAGCTTTCTTT; cdr3_aa: CASGLPLRGAEAFF
v_call: TRBV30; clone_size: -; d_call: -; j_call: TRBJ2-1; cdr3_nt: TGTGCCTGGAGTGTACTAATGGACACAAACAATGAGCAGTTCTTC; cdr3_aa: CAWSVLMDTNNEQFF
v_call: TRBV7-9; clone_size: -; d_call: TRBD1; j_call: TRBJ1-2; cdr3_nt: TGTGCCAGCAGCTTAGACCTCCCGACAGGGCGCTATGGCTACACCTTC; cdr3_aa: CASSLDLPTGRYGYTF
v_call: TRBV10-3; clone_size: -; d_call: -; j_call: TRBJ1-2; cdr3_nt: TGTGCCATCAGTGAGGCGTATGGCTACACCTTC; cdr3_aa: CAISEAYGYTF
v_call: TRBV6-1; clone_size: few; d_call: -; j_call: TRBJ1-5; cdr3_nt: TGTGCCAGCAGGCCACCGAGGCCCCAGCATTTT; cdr3_aa: CASRPPRPQHF
v_call: TRBV6-5; clone_size: -; d_call: -; j_call: TRBJ1-1; cdr3_nt: TGTGCCAGCGTGGGGGGGGCGAACACTGAAGCTTTCTTT; cdr3_aa: CASVGGANTEAFF